Each of the 6 T cell receptor beta chains below was sequenced from the same sample in a study of blood T cells in healthy people across ages. Primed by a sample-barcoded 5' primer and a J-beta primer mix, a second PCR proceeded for roughly 7 to 11 cycles. TCRdb analysed the 5' RACE reads with MiXCR anew, one entry per CDR3 protein. Of about 580,000 distinct CDR3 sequences in the sample, about 45% were seen once. Sequencing input: blood. The receptors originated from a man older than 75 in good health.

This clonotype has just one count. This chain connects TRBV3-1 to TRBJ1-1; D remains unclear. CDR3 length equals 15 residues. The V end was cut by 0 bases, the J end by 5 bases, with 13 bases between. CDR1 is LGHDT and CDR2 is YNNKEL in the germline V gene (reference sequence). CDR3 sequence reads: CASSQEGSGRTEAFF. CDR3 DNA sequence: TGTGCCAGCAGCCAAGAGGGGTCGGGGAGGACTGAAGCTTTCTTT.

V gene TRBV21-1 combines with J gene TRBJ2-3; the D segment call TRBD1 is taken from the table without a DNA check. TRBV21-1 is a pseudogene segment. This CDR3 is 17 amino acids long. DNA of the CDR3: TGTGCCAGCAGCCTAGAGGAGGGGGTCATGTGCACAGATACGCAGTATTTT. Translated, it gives CASSLEEGVMCTDTQYF.

This clonotype was counted between two and nine times. The genes are TRBV7-2 and TRBJ2-3; D gene ambiguous. V gave up 0 bases and J gave up 0 bases, with 7 bases separating them. Germline V gene sequence: CDR1 SGHTA, CDR2 FQGNSA. The length of the CDR3 is 15 residues. The chain's CDR3 is CASSLAGWSTDTQYF. CDR3 in DNA: TGTGCCAGCAGCTTAGCTGGTTGGAGCACAGATACGCAGTATTTT.

This chain links TRBV5-1 with TRBJ2-7, with TRBD2 matching over 13 bases. Germline V gene data show CDR1 as SGHRS and CDR2 as YFSETQ. V was pared by 0 bases and J by 4 bases, with 1 base of the junction left unmatched. CDR3 size: 15 residues. CDR3 sequence reads: CASSLELAGGYEQYF. The CDR3 region has the DNA TGCGCCAGCAGCTTGGAACTAGCGGGAGGGTACGAGCAGTACTTC.

This chain uses TRBV20-1 with TRBJ2-1, with 8 nucleotides matching TRBD2. In germline, CDR1 is DFQATT, CDR2 SNEGSKA (reference sequence). The CDR3 runs to 16 residues. The CDR3 bases are TGCAGCGCCCCCTGGGGGAGGCGGGAGGCCGTTAATGAGCAGTTCTTC. This codes for CSAPWGRREAVNEQFF.

The genes are TRBV5-6 and TRBJ2-2, with D perhaps matching TRBD1 or TRBD2 (5 bases each). The CDR3 is 15 residues long. CDR1 is SGHDT and CDR2 is YYEEEE in the germline V gene. Trimming left V 2 bases short and J 6 bases short, with 14 bases between. Here the CDR3 reads CASSFYGAPAGELFF. The CDR3 DNA is TGTGCCAGCAGCTTCTACGGGGCCCCGGCCGGGGAGCTGTTTTTT. Full variable domain (missing parts from reference TRBV5-6 and TRBJ2-2): DAGVTQSPTHLIKTRGQQVTLRCSPKSGHDTVSWYQQALGQGPQFIFQYYEEEERQRGNFPDRFSGHQFPNYSSELNVNALLLGDSALYLCASSFYGAPAGELFFGEGSRLTVL.